This T cell receptor (beta chain) stems from a study of cytomegalovirus exposure and HLA in healthy donors. Findings and limits, study-wide: One variant, a missense change in DCLRE1C, was linked in a later analysis to TCR beta V- and J-gene trimming. Accounts indicate the classifier identified cytomegalovirus status with strong specificity and sensitivity. Further analysis was carried out later, and it showed several of the most significant clusters appearing linked to common viral pathogens.

Healthy people donating bone marrow made up the donors. As concerns this clone: Its antigen is unknown.

The study ran its PCR with 60 Vbeta and 13 Jbeta primers. Generated by immunoSEQ multiplex PCR, the TCRdb table keeps only in-frame clones and is missing some. The sample has 95,000 to 110,000 clones, around 60% seen once. Germline-derived CDR1 and CDR2 are LNHDA and SQIVND (reference sequence). V was cut by 3 bases and J by 7 bases, with 19 bases left in between. There are 16 residues in the CDR3. The sample consisted of PBMCs. V usage is TRBV19 and J usage is TRBJ1-5; D gene ambiguous. This TCR derives from a woman aged 45-60 years in good health and CMV-seronegative. CDR3 sequence (DNA): TGTGCCAGTAGTATTTCGGGGAGTCGGAATGGACAGCCCCAGCATTTT. It translates to CASSISGSRNGQPQHF.